Included here is one T cell receptor (beta chain) sequence, with context. Its antigen is still unknown. This sample stems from a study of shared clonotypes between healthy human individuals. Broader study findings: Compared with memory subsets, naive subsets generally had larger estimated richness. It was observed that about 5% of naive CD4 clonotypes were shared across a handful of donors. Represented genetic and exposure-history diversity was restricted by having few donors.

Assay: immunoSEQ multiplex PCR; the TCRdb copy retains only in-frame clones and omits some. The profile shows about 980,000 clones, over 60% of them singletons. The TCR was taken from a man younger than 35 in good health. Sequenced: memory CD4+ T cells sorted from blood. The subset here: CD45RA-negative fraction.

The DNA of the CDR3 is TGTGCCAGCAGTTTCGGGGGTAGCACCGGGGAGCTGTTTTTT. Protein: CASSFGGSTGELFF. The rearrangement uses TRBV28 and TRBJ2-2, with D tentatively TRBD2 (6 bases). This CDR3 has 14 amino acids. Per the germline V gene, CDR1 is MDHEN and CDR2 is SYDVKM. Deletions cut 3 bases from V and 4 bases from J, with 9 bases between.